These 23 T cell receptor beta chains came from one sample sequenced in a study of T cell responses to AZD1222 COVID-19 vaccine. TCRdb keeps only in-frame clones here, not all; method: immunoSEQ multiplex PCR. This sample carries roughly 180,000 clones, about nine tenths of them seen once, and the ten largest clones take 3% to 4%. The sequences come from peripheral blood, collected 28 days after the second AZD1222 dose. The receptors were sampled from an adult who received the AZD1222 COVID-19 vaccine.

DNA for the CDR3: TGTGCCAGCAGCATTCGAGGGGGGAGATCACCCCTCCACTTT. It specifies CASSIRGGRSPLHF. The chain combines TRBV11-3 with TRBJ1-6; D may be TRBD1 (6 bases). CDR1 SGHNT and CDR2 YENEEA come from the germline V gene. This CDR3 comprises 14 residues. V was pared by 5 bases and J by 10 bases, with 15 bases between.

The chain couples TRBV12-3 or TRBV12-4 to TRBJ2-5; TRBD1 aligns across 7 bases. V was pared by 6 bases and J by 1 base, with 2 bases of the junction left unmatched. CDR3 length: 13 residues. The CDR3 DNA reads TGTGCCAGCAGCGACAGGGTCCAAGAGACCCAGTACTTC. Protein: CASSDRVQETQYF.

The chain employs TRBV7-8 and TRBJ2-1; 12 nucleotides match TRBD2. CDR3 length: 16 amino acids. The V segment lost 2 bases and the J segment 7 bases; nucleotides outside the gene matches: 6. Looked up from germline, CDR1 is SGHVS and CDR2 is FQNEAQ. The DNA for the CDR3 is TGTGCCAGCAGCTTAATAGGCCTAGCGGGAGGGAATGAGCAGTTCTTC. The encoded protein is CASSLIGLAGGNEQFF.

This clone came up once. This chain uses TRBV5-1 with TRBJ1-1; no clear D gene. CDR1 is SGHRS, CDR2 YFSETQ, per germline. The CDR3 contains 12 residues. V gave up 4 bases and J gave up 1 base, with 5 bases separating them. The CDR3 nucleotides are TGCGCCAGCAGCAGTGAGAACACTGAAGCTTTCTTT. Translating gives CASSSENTEAFF.

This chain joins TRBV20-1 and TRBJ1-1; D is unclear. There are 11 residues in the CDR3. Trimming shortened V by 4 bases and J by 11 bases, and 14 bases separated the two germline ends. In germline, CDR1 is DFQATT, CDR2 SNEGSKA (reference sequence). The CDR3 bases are TGCAGTGCTAATACTCCTGGTGGGGCTTTCTTT. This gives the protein CSANTPGGAFF.

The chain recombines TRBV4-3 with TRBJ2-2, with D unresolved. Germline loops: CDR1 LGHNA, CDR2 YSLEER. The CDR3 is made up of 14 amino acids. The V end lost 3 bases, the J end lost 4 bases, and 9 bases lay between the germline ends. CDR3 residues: CASSHITSTGELFF. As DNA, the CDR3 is TGCGCCAGCAGCCACATAACCTCCACCGGGGAGCTGTTTTTT.

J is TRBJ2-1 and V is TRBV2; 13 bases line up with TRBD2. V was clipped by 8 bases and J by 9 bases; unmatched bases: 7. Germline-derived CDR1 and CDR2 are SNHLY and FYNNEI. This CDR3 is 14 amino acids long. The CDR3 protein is CASGGTSGNSEQFF. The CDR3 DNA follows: TGTGCCAGCGGTGGGACTAGCGGGAATAGTGAGCAGTTCTTC.

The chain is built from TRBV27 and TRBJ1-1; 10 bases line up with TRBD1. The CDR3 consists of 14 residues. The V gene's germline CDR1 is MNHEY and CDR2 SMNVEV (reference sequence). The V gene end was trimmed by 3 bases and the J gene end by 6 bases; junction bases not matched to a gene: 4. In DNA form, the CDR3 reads TGTGCCAGCAGTTTCGGGACAGGGGACCCTGAAGCTTTCTTT. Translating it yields CASSFGTGDPEAFF.

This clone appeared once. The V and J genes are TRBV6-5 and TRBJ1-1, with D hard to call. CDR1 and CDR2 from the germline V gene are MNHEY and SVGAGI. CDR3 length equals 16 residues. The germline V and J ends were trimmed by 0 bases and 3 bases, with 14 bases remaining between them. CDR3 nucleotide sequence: TGTGCCAGCAGTTACTCCCTTTTGGCCAGCGACACTGAAGCTTTCTTT. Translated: CASSYSLLASDTEAFF.

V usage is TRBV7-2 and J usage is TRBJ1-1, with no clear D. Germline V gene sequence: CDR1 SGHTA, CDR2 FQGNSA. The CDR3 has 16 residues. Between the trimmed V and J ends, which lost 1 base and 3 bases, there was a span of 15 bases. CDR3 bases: TGTGCCAGCAGCTTAGTCCCCCAACTGGTTGACACTGAAGCTTTCTTT. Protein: CASSLVPQLVDTEAFF.

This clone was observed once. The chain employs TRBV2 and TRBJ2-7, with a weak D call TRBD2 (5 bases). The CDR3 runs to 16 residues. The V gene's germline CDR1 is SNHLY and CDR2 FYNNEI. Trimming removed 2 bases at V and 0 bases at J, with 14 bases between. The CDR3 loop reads CASSERSGEHSYEQYF. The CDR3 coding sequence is TGTGCCAGCAGTGAAAGAAGCGGAGAACACTCCTACGAGCAGTACTTC.

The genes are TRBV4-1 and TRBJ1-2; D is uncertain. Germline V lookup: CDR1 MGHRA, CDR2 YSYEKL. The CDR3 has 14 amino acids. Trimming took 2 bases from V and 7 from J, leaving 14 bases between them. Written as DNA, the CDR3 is TGCGCCAGCAGCCAAAAAATAGGGAAGGGTGGCTACACCTTC. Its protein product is CASSQKIGKGGYTF.

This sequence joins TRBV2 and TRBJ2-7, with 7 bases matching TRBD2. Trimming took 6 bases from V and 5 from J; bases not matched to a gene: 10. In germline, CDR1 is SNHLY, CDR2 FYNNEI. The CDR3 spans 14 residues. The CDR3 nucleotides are TGTGCCAGCAGATTAGGGACTATTTGGGACGAGCAGTACTTC. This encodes CASRLGTIWDEQYF.

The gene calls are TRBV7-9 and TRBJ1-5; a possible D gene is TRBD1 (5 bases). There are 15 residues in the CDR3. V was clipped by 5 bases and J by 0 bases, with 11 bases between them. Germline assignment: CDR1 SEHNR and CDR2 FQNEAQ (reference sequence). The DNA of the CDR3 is TGTGCCAGCAGCCCTACAGGAGTTAGCAATCAGCCCCAGCATTTT. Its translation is CASSPTGVSNQPQHF.

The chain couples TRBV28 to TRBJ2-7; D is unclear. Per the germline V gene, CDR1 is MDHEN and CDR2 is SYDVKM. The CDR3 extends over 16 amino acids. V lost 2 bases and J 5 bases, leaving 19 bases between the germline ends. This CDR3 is CASSLMSVSAFHEQYF. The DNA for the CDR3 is TGTGCCAGCAGTTTAATGTCTGTGTCAGCGTTCCACGAGCAGTACTTC.

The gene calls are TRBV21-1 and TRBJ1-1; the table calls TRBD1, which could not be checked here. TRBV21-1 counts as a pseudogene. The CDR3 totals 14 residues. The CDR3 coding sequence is TGTGCCAGCAGCAAAGACAGGTTGAACACTGAAGCTTTCTTT. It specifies CASSKDRLNTEAFF.

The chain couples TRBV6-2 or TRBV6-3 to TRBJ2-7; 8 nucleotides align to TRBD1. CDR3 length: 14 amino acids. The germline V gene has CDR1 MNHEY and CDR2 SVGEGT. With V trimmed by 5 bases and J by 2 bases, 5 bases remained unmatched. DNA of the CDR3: TGTGCCAGCAGTCGACAGGGGCCCCCCTACGAGCAGTACTTC. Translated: CASSRQGPPYEQYF.

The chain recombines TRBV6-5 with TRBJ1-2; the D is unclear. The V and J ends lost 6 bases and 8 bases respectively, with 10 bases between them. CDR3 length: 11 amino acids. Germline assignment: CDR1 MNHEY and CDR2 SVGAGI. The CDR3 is CASRALGGYTF. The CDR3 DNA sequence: TGTGCCAGCAGGGCTCTGGGAGGCTACACCTTC.

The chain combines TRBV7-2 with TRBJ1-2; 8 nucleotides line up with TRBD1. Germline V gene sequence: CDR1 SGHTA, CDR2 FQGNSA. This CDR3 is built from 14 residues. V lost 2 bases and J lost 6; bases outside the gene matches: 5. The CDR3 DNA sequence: TGTGCCAGCAGCTTACCAGGGGGCGGGAATGGCTACACCTTC. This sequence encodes CASSLPGGGNGYTF.

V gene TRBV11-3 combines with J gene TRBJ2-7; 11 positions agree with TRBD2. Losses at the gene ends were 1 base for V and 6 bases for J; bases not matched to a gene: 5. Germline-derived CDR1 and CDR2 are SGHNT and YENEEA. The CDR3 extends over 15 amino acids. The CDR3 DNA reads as TGTGCCAGCAGCTTAGGTGGGACTAGCGGAGGCGAGCAGTACTTC. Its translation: CASSLGGTSGGEQYF.

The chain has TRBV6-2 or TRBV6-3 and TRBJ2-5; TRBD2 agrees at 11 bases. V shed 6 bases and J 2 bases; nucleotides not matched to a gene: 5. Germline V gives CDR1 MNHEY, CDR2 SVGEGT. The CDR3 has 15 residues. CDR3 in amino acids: CASSPGLAEQETQYF. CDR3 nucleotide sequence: TGTGCCAGCAGCCCGGGACTAGCGGAACAAGAGACCCAGTACTTC.

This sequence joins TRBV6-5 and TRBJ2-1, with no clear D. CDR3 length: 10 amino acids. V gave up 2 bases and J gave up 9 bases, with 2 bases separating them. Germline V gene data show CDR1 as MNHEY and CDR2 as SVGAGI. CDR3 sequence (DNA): TGTGCCAGCAGTTACCCTGAGCAGTTCTTC. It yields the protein CASSYPEQFF.

In DNA form, the CDR3 reads TGCGCCAGCAGCCTGTCTAGCGGGAGTAGCGAGCAGTACTTC. This encodes CASSLSSGSSEQYF. The rearrangement joins TRBV5-1 to TRBJ2-7, with TRBD2 matching 10 bases. Trimming at V came to 4 bases and at J to 6 bases, leaving 7 bases not matched to a gene. CDR1 is SGHRS, CDR2 YFSETQ, per germline. The CDR3 is 14 residues long.